The sequence of this TCR beta chain was determined in a study of cytomegalovirus exposure and HLA in healthy donors. General study findings and limits: With high specificity and sensitivity, the classifier reportedly diagnosed cytomegalovirus status. The investigators catalogued 160 or so TCR beta chains as cytomegalovirus-associated.

The method was immunoSEQ multiplex PCR; TCRdb's version includes in-frame clones alone and lacks a portion of them. The sample records 110,000 or so clones, more than 70% being singletons. Regarding this clone: The antigen is unknown.

The study drew the donors from its approximately 110-subject validation cohort, separate from the roughly 670-subject first cohort. Trimming cost V 5 bases and J 4 bases, with 15 bases left between them. In germline, CDR1 is SGHAT, CDR2 FQNNGV. The CDR3 consists of 14 residues. This receptor was identified in a woman between 18 and 30 years old in good health and CMV-seronegative. The chain combines TRBV11-2 with TRBJ2-7; tentatively, D is TRBD1 (6 bases). Sequenced material: PBMCs. DNA for the CDR3: TGTGCCAGCAGCCCCTATACAGGGAAGTACGAGCAGTACTTC. This sequence encodes CASSPYTGKYEQYF. The full variable domain, completed using reference TRBV11-2 and TRBJ2-7, is EAGVAQSPRYKIIEKRQSVAFWCNPISGHATLYWYQQILGQGPKLLIQFQNNGVVDDSQLPKDRFSAERLKGVDSTLKIQPAKLEDSAVYLCASSPYTGKYEQYFGPGTRLTVT.